These 21 T cell receptor beta chains came from one sample sequenced in a study of T-cell memory formation after mild COVID-19. One entry per CDR3 protein, called by TCRdb with MiXCR from the 5' RACE reads. Seen here are roughly 480,000 distinct CDR3 sequences, around a quarter observed once, and the top ten hold about an eighth. The material sequenced was PBMCs or a T cell subset sorted from them (not recorded which). These receptors were taken from an adult woman who had mild COVID-19 (a few samples of this study predate the infection). Cell type and time point are not known.

The J gene is TRBJ2-7, the V gene TRBV9; either TRBD1 or TRBD2 may supply D (5 bases each). The CDR3 consists of 15 residues. From germline, CDR1 is SGDLS and CDR2 YYNGEE. V was pared by 4 bases and J by 1 base, with 15 bases between. CDR3 nucleotides: TGTGCCAGCAGCCCCGGGACCACTCAGTCCTACGAGCAGTACTTC. Translating it yields CASSPGTTQSYEQYF.

The gene calls are TRBV24-1 and TRBJ1-1; D possibly corresponds to TRBD1 (5 bases). This CDR3 comprises 14 residues. The V gene's germline CDR1 is KGHDR and CDR2 SFDVKD. V dropped 6 bases and J dropped 3 bases, with 13 bases sitting between them. The chain's CDR3 is CATSKGGGDTEAFF. The CDR3 region has the DNA TGTGCCACCAGTAAGGGCGGGGGGGACACTGAAGCTTTCTTT.

The rearrangement uses TRBV6-5 and TRBJ1-6; D remains ambiguous. Germline values: CDR1 MNHEY, CDR2 SVGAGI. The CDR3 covers 15 residues. V gave up 2 bases and J gave up 7 bases, with 12 bases separating them. CDR3 nucleotide sequence: TGTGCCAGCAGTTACCGCCCCCAGACCAATTCACCCCTCCACTTT. Encoded protein: CASSYRPQTNSPLHF.

The rearrangement uses TRBV5-6 and TRBJ2-7; 10 bases agree with TRBD1. In germline, CDR1 is SGHDT, CDR2 YYEEEE. V was pared by 4 bases and J by 5 bases, with 6 bases of the junction left unmatched. The length of the CDR3 is 14 residues. This CDR3 reads CASSRDRGSNEQYF. The CDR3 DNA reads TGTGCCAGCAGCCGGGACAGGGGAAGTAACGAGCAGTACTTC.

This clonotype was observed a few times. The genes are TRBV10-3 and TRBJ2-7; no clear D gene. Germline assignment: CDR1 ENHRY and CDR2 SYGVKD. The CDR3 is 12 residues long. V dropped 2 bases and J dropped 4 bases, with 6 bases sitting between them. CDR3 residues: CAISEPSYEQYF. In DNA, the CDR3 is TGTGCCATCAGTGAGCCGAGTTACGAGCAGTACTTC.

Only a few counts were recorded for this clonotype. The rearrangement links TRBV23-1 to TRBJ2-4, with 8 bases aligning to TRBD1. TRBV23-1 is treated as an ORF (open reading frame) with a function not yet certain. The CDR3 sequence is 14 residues long. With 7 bases clipped from V and 2 bases from J, the junction kept 4 bases outside the gene matches. The DNA for the CDR3 is TGCGCCAGCACCCGACAGGGGACCAAAAACATTCAGTACTTC. Residues: CASTRQGTKNIQYF.

The V gene is TRBV3-1, the J gene TRBJ2-7; D unclear. CDR3 length: 13 amino acids. Germline CDR1 is LGHDT and CDR2 is YNNKEL (reference sequence). Between the trimmed V and J ends, which lost 1 base and 9 bases, there was a span of 13 bases. The CDR3 loop is CASSQVAESGQYF. The CDR3 DNA is TGTGCCAGCAGCCAAGTAGCTGAGTCGGGGCAGTACTTC.

The chain employs TRBV12-3 or TRBV12-4 and TRBJ2-7; tentative D call: TRBD2 (5 bases). Trimming shortened V by 4 bases and J by 3 bases, and 10 bases separated the two germline ends. CDR3 length equals 13 residues. The CDR3: CASSSGKNYEQYF. The CDR3 DNA is TGTGCCAGCAGTTCCGGGAAGAACTACGAGCAGTACTTC.

The chain links TRBV7-3 to TRBJ2-1, with 12 bases matching TRBD2. This CDR3 has 16 residues. After removal of 1 base from V and 6 bases from J, the junction contained 4 bases not matched to a gene. Germline CDR1 SGHTA, CDR2 FQGTGA. This CDR3 reads CASSLKLAGGLNEQFF. In nucleotides, the CDR3 is TGTGCCAGCAGCTTAAAACTAGCGGGGGGTCTCAATGAGCAGTTCTTC.

The rearrangement links TRBV7-3 to TRBJ2-3; 7 nucleotides agree with TRBD2. The CDR3 consists of 11 residues. V lost 7 bases, J lost 8 bases, and 3 bases stayed unmatched. Germline V gene lookup returns CDR1 SGHTA and CDR2 FQGTGA. The CDR3: CASTSGGTQYF. CDR3 coding DNA: TGTGCCAGCACCTCGGGGGGTACGCAGTATTTT.

The table lists this clonotype with a few counts. The chain carries TRBV20-1 and TRBJ1-4; D call uncertain. This CDR3 has 15 amino acids. V dropped 0 bases and J dropped 0 bases, with 8 bases sitting between them. CDR1 and CDR2 from the germline V gene are DFQATT and SNEGSKA (reference sequence). This CDR3 reads CSARDPQTTNEKLFF. CDR3 nucleotide sequence: TGCAGTGCTAGAGATCCTCAGACAACTAATGAAAAACTGTTTTTT.

This clonotype was picked up a small number of times. The rearrangement uses TRBV5-1 and TRBJ2-1; TRBD1 matches 11 bases. The V gene's germline CDR1 is SGHRS and CDR2 YFSETQ. Trimming removed 3 bases from V and 7 bases from J; junction bases left unmatched: 6. This CDR3 spans 15 amino acids. This CDR3 is CASSSRTGGTNEQFF. CDR3 DNA sequence: TGCGCCAGCAGCTCGAGGACAGGGGGCACGAATGAGCAGTTCTTC.

The chain carries TRBV24-1 and TRBJ2-1; D is uncertain. V lost 4 bases to trimming and J lost 7 bases, with 16 bases between them. CDR1 is KGHDR, CDR2 SFDVKD, per germline. The CDR3 totals 15 residues. CDR3 region: CATSDLRALGNEQFF. In DNA form, the CDR3 reads TGTGCCACCAGTGACCTCCGGGCTTTGGGGAATGAGCAGTTCTTC.

V is TRBV11-3 and J is TRBJ2-1; TRBD2 agrees at 14 bases. After removal of 6 bases from V and 6 bases from J, the junction contained 16 bases not matched to a gene. Germline lookup yields CDR1 SGHNT and CDR2 YENEEA. This CDR3 has 19 amino acids. CDR3 region: CASSKRPGLAGDLGNEQFF. CDR3 DNA sequence: TGTGCCAGCAGTAAGCGACCGGGACTAGCGGGAGATCTAGGCAATGAGCAGTTCTTC.

The rearrangement joins TRBV27 to TRBJ2-3; a possible D gene is TRBD2 (5 bases). Germline V gene sequence: CDR1 MNHEY, CDR2 SMNVEV (reference sequence). This CDR3 region has 16 residues. V was pared by 3 bases and J by 2 bases, with 15 bases between. The CDR3 protein is CASSFRDSTYTDTQYF. CDR3 nucleotide sequence: TGTGCCAGCAGTTTCCGGGATTCAACTTACACAGATACGCAGTATTTT.

This clonotype was counted between two and nine times. For the CDR3, the DNA is TGTGCCAGTAGTCCTCTCGGGAGGGGGATGAACACTGAAGCTTTCTTT. It encodes CASSPLGRGMNTEAFF. The chain links TRBV19 to TRBJ1-1; maybe TRBD1 (6 bases). Trimming shortened V by 5 bases and J by 0 bases, and 16 bases separated the two germline ends. CDR1 LNHDA and CDR2 SQIVND come from the germline V gene (reference sequence). The CDR3 has 16 residues.

Only a few counts were recorded for this clonotype. The chain carries TRBV6-1 and TRBJ1-3; 7 bases agree with TRBD1. The CDR3 runs 18 residues. CDR1 and CDR2 (germline): MNHNS, SASEGT. The V segment lost 5 bases and the J segment 0 bases; nucleotides outside the gene matches: 13. The CDR3: CASSPLLWTGDSGNTIYF. The CDR3 region has the DNA TGTGCCAGCAGTCCCCTCTTATGGACAGGCGACTCTGGAAACACCATATATTTT.

This clonotype occurred a few times. The J gene is TRBJ2-3, the V gene TRBV5-1; 7 nucleotides match TRBD2. From germline, CDR1 is SGHRS and CDR2 YFSETQ. J lost 0 bases, V lost 0 bases, and 13 bases had no gene match. The CDR3 consists of 19 residues. CDR3 in DNA: TGCGCCAGCAGCTTGGTGGGACTACCATCCCGTTCTAGCACAGATACGCAGTATTTT. It yields the protein CASSLVGLPSRSSTDTQYF.

This clonotype has just a few counts. This chain uses TRBV28 with TRBJ2-1, with 7 positions matching TRBD1. Germline V gene sequence: CDR1 MDHEN, CDR2 SYDVKM. Trimming removed 7 bases from V and 7 bases from J; junction bases left unmatched: 22. The CDR3 is 18 amino acids. The CDR3 protein is CASTSSWFGTVIWNEQFF. CDR3 DNA sequence: TGTGCCAGCACCTCGTCCTGGTTCGGGACAGTGATTTGGAATGAGCAGTTCTTC.

The chain couples TRBV6-6 to TRBJ2-7; D gene ambiguous. CDR3 size: 14 residues. The germline V gene encodes CDR1 MNHNY and CDR2 SVGAGI (reference sequence). Trimming stripped 6 bases from V and 5 bases from J, with 17 bases between. CDR3 bases: TGTGCCAGCAGGGACGGTACCTTTCGGAACGAGCAGTACTTC. It encodes CASRDGTFRNEQYF.

The chain links TRBV12-3 or TRBV12-4 to TRBJ1-4; D remains ambiguous. Trimming took off 6 bases at V and 8 bases at J, with 16 bases between the two ends. The CDR3 has 14 amino acids. CDR3 DNA: TGTGCCAGCAGCTCGACCCCCTACCAGGAAAAACTGTTTTTT. Its translation: CASSSTPYQEKLFF.